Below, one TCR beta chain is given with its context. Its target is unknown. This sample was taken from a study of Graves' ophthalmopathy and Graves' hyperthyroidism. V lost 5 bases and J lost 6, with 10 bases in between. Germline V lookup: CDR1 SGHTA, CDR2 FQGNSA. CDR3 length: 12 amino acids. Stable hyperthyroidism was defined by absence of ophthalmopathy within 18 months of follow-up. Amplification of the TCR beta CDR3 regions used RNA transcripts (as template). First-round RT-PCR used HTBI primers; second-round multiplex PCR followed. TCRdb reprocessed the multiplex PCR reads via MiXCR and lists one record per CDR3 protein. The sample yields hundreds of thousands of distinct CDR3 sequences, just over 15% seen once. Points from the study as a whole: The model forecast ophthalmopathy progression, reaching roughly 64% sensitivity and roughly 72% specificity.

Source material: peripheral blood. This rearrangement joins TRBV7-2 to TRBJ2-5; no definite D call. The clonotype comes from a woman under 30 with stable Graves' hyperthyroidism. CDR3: CASSPGPKTQYF. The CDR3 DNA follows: TGTGCCAGCAGCCCGGGTCCGAAGACCCAGTACTTC.